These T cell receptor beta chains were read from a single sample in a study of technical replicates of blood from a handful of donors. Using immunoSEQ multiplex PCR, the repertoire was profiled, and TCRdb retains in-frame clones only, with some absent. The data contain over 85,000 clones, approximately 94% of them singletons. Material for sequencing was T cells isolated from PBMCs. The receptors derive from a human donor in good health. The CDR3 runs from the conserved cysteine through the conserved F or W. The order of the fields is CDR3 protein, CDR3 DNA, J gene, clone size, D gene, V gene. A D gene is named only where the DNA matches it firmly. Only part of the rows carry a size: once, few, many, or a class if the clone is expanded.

CDR3 protein: CASSFNFYEQYF
CDR3 DNA: TGTGCCAGCAGCTTTAACTTCTACGAGCAGTACTTC
J gene: TRBJ2-7
clone size: NA
D gene: NA
V gene: TRBV7-8

CDR3 protein: CASSATTGRSPGYTF
CDR3 DNA: TGTGCCAGCAGCGCTACGACAGGGCGCTCCCCTGGCTACACCTTC
J gene: TRBJ1-2
clone size: once
D gene: TRBD1
V gene: TRBV9

CDR3 protein: CASSLIPGQPQHF
CDR3 DNA: TGTGCCAGCAGCTTGATCCCCGGGCAGCCCCAGCATTTT
J gene: TRBJ1-5
clone size: NA
D gene: NA
V gene: TRBV5-4

CDR3 protein: CASSLGRGSDTQYF
CDR3 DNA: TGTGCCAGCAGCTTAGGAAGAGGGTCGGATACGCAGTATTTT
J gene: TRBJ2-3
clone size: NA
D gene: NA
V gene: TRBV11-3

CDR3 protein: CASSPPGQGGGKLFF
CDR3 DNA: TGTGCCAGCTCACCACCGGGACAGGGGGGAGGAAAACTGTTTTTT
J gene: TRBJ1-4
clone size: NA
D gene: TRBD1
V gene: TRBV18

CDR3 protein: CASSLSGSISTGELFF
CDR3 DNA: TGTGCCAGCAGCCTTAGCGGGAGTATATCAACCGGGGAGCTGTTTTTT
J gene: TRBJ2-2
clone size: NA
D gene: TRBD2
V gene: TRBV7-9

CDR3 protein: CASSLNIIAATYEQYF
CDR3 DNA: TGTGCCAGCAGCTTAAACATTATAGCGGCCACCTACGAGCAGTACTTC
J gene: TRBJ2-7
clone size: NA
D gene: NA
V gene: TRBV11-2

CDR3 protein: CASSYGATEQETQYF
CDR3 DNA: TGTGCCAGCAGTTACGGGGCGACGGAACAAGAGACCCAGTACTTC
J gene: TRBJ2-5
clone size: NA
D gene: NA
V gene: TRBV6-6

CDR3 protein: CASSPGPPSGMSYEQYF
CDR3 DNA: TGTGCCAGCTCACCGGGCCCACCTAGCGGGATGTCCTACGAGCAGTACTTC
J gene: TRBJ2-7
clone size: NA
D gene: TRBD2
V gene: TRBV18

CDR3 protein: CASSQIRRDEQFF
CDR3 DNA: TGCGCCAGCAGCCAAATACGACGGGATGAGCAGTTCTTC
J gene: TRBJ2-1
clone size: NA
D gene: NA
V gene: TRBV4-1

CDR3 protein: CASSGGDRDIRGTYNEQFF
CDR3 DNA: TGTGCCAGCAGCGGGGGAGACAGGGACATCCGAGGTACCTACAATGAGCAGTTCTTC
J gene: TRBJ2-1
clone size: NA
D gene: TRBD1
V gene: TRBV9

CDR3 protein: CASSQTGTRVHEQFF
CDR3 DNA: TGTGCCAGCAGTCAGACCGGGACTAGGGTCCATGAGCAGTTCTTC
J gene: TRBJ2-1
clone size: NA
D gene: TRBD2
V gene: TRBV28

CDR3 protein: CASSLNRVVYEQYF
CDR3 DNA: TGTGCCAGCAGCTTAAACAGGGTCGTCTACGAGCAGTACTTC
J gene: TRBJ2-7
clone size: once
D gene: NA
V gene: TRBV7-2

CDR3 protein: CAISIRQTGDQGGEQFF
CDR3 DNA: TGTGCCATCTCCATTAGGCAGACTGGGGACCAGGGGGGTGAGCAGTTCTTC
J gene: TRBJ2-1
clone size: NA
D gene: NA
V gene: TRBV10-3

CDR3 protein: CASSYSLLAGGDEQFF
CDR3 DNA: TGTGCCAGCAGTTACTCTTTACTAGCGGGAGGGGATGAGCAGTTCTTC
J gene: TRBJ2-1
clone size: NA
D gene: TRBD2
V gene: TRBV6-5

CDR3 protein: CASSQLAGGLYEQYF
CDR3 DNA: TGTGCCAGCAGCCAACTAGCGGGGGGCCTATACGAGCAGTACTTC
J gene: TRBJ2-7
clone size: NA
D gene: TRBD2
V gene: TRBV7-2

CDR3 protein: CASSMTSGRLDTQYF
CDR3 DNA: TGTGCCAGTAGTATGACCAGCGGGAGACTAGATACGCAGTATTTT
J gene: TRBJ2-3
clone size: NA
D gene: TRBD2
V gene: TRBV19

CDR3 protein: CASSLGGLHYEQYF
CDR3 DNA: TGTGCCAGCAGCTTGGGGGGGCTCCACTACGAGCAGTACTTC
J gene: TRBJ2-7
clone size: NA
D gene: NA
V gene: TRBV5-4

CDR3 protein: CAWGRGTYEQYF
CDR3 DNA: TGTGCCTGGGGACGGGGAACCTACGAGCAGTACTTC
J gene: TRBJ2-7
clone size: once
D gene: NA
V gene: TRBV30

CDR3 protein: CASSLLAGVVDEQFF
CDR3 DNA: TGTGCCAGCAGCTTACTAGCGGGAGTAGTCGATGAGCAGTTCTTC
J gene: TRBJ2-1
clone size: NA
D gene: TRBD2
V gene: TRBV7-2

CDR3 protein: CASSIGDDQPQHF
CDR3 DNA: TGTGCCAGTAGTATCGGGGATGATCAGCCCCAGCATTTT
J gene: TRBJ1-5
clone size: NA
D gene: NA
V gene: TRBV19

CDR3 protein: CASSSIAGNTGELFF
CDR3 DNA: TGTGCCAGCAGCTCAATAGCGGGAAACACCGGGGAGCTGTTTTTT
J gene: TRBJ2-2
clone size: NA
D gene: TRBD2
V gene: TRBV7-9

CDR3 protein: CAWRTAGGPREFF
CDR3 DNA: TGTGCCTGGAGGACAGCGGGAGGGCCTCGGGAGTTCTTC
J gene: TRBJ2-1
clone size: NA
D gene: TRBD2
V gene: TRBV30

CDR3 protein: CASSGQVNQPQHF
CDR3 DNA: TGTGCCAGCAGTGGGCAGGTCAATCAGCCCCAGCATTTT
J gene: TRBJ1-5
clone size: NA
D gene: NA
V gene: TRBV2

CDR3 protein: CASSQDPGLNTEAFF
CDR3 DNA: TGCGCCAGCAGCCAAGATCCAGGGTTGAACACTGAAGCTTTCTTT
J gene: TRBJ1-1
clone size: NA
D gene: NA
V gene: TRBV4-1

CDR3 protein: CATGLGGEDTGELFF
CDR3 DNA: TGTGCCACCGGATTAGGGGGAGAGGACACCGGGGAGCTGTTTTTT
J gene: TRBJ2-2
clone size: NA
D gene: NA
V gene: TRBV15

CDR3 protein: CASSLMGGRYEKLFF
CDR3 DNA: TGTGCCAGCAGCTTGATGGGAGGAAGATATGAAAAACTGTTTTTT
J gene: TRBJ1-4
clone size: NA
D gene: NA
V gene: TRBV5-4

CDR3 protein: CASSLGAAGELFF
CDR3 DNA: TGTGCCAGCAGCTTAGGAGCGGCGGGGGAGCTGTTTTTT
J gene: TRBJ2-2
clone size: once
D gene: NA
V gene: TRBV9

CDR3 protein: CASRRDGGNYGYTF
CDR3 DNA: TGTGCCAGCAGGCGTGACGGAGGTAACTATGGCTACACCTTC
J gene: TRBJ1-2
clone size: NA
D gene: NA
V gene: TRBV2

CDR3 protein: CASSFAQDREFDTQYF
CDR3 DNA: TGTGCCAGCAGCTTCGCCCAGGACAGGGAGTTTGATACGCAGTATTTT
J gene: TRBJ2-3
clone size: NA
D gene: TRBD1
V gene: TRBV5-4

CDR3 protein: CASTLRTYSGNTIYF
CDR3 DNA: TGTGCCAGTACCCTCAGGACATACTCTGGAAACACCATATATTTT
J gene: TRBJ1-3
clone size: NA
D gene: NA
V gene: TRBV19

CDR3 protein: CASSYSEDEAFF
CDR3 DNA: TGTGCCAGCAGTTACTCCGAGGATGAAGCTTTCTTT
J gene: TRBJ1-1
clone size: once
D gene: NA
V gene: TRBV6-5

CDR3 protein: CASSPNRGSLYGYTF
CDR3 DNA: TGCGCCAGCAGCCCGAACAGGGGGTCACTATATGGCTACACCTTC
J gene: TRBJ1-2
clone size: NA
D gene: TRBD1
V gene: TRBV5-1

CDR3 protein: CASSIIPGQSNQPQHF
CDR3 DNA: TGTGCCAGTAGTATAATCCCGGGACAGAGCAATCAGCCCCAGCATTTT
J gene: TRBJ1-5
clone size: few
D gene: TRBD1
V gene: TRBV19

CDR3 protein: CASSSYRGFYVATNEKLFF
CDR3 DNA: TGTGCCAGCAGTTCTTACAGGGGCTTCTACGTTGCAACTAATGAAAAACTGTTTTTT
J gene: TRBJ1-4
clone size: NA
D gene: TRBD1
V gene: TRBV27

CDR3 protein: CASSQAQGAYEQYF
CDR3 DNA: TGCGCCAGCAGCCAAGCCCAGGGTGCCTACGAGCAGTACTTC
J gene: TRBJ2-7
clone size: NA
D gene: NA
V gene: TRBV4-1

CDR3 protein: CSVAGQYTEAFF
CDR3 DNA: TGCAGCGTGGCAGGTCAGTACACTGAAGCTTTCTTT
J gene: TRBJ1-1
clone size: NA
D gene: NA
V gene: TRBV29-1

CDR3 protein: CATSRQGLSEQYF
CDR3 DNA: TGTGCCACCAGCAGACAGGGGCTGAGCGAGCAGTACTTC
J gene: TRBJ2-7
clone size: NA
D gene: NA
V gene: TRBV15

CDR3 protein: CASSLEGWASGNTIYF
CDR3 DNA: TGTGCCAGCAGCTTAGAGGGGTGGGCATCTGGAAACACCATATATTTT
J gene: TRBJ1-3
clone size: NA
D gene: NA
V gene: TRBV7-6

CDR3 protein: CASSLSISGLASYRAYEQYF
CDR3 DNA: TGTGCCAGCAGTTTATCAATTTCGGGACTAGCGTCATATAGGGCCTACGAGCAGTACTTC
J gene: TRBJ2-7
clone size: NA
D gene: TRBD2
V gene: TRBV27

CDR3 protein: CASSFGPGSYEQYF
CDR3 DNA: TGCGCCAGCAGCTTTGGTCCAGGGTCCTACGAGCAGTACTTC
J gene: TRBJ2-7
clone size: NA
D gene: NA
V gene: TRBV5-1

CDR3 protein: CAIAAGEGYEQYF
CDR3 DNA: TGTGCCATCGCGGCAGGGGAGGGCTACGAGCAGTACTTC
J gene: TRBJ2-7
clone size: NA
D gene: NA
V gene: TRBV10-3

CDR3 protein: CASSLGSIYGGYTF
CDR3 DNA: TGTGCCAGCAGTTTGGGCAGTATCTATGGTGGCTACACCTTC
J gene: TRBJ1-2
clone size: NA
D gene: NA
V gene: TRBV28

CDR3 protein: CSARTGGHNTEAFF
CDR3 DNA: TGCAGCGCACGGACAGGGGGCCATAACACTGAAGCTTTCTTT
J gene: TRBJ1-1
clone size: NA
D gene: TRBD1
V gene: TRBV29-1

CDR3 protein: CASSPADNRGYTF
CDR3 DNA: TGTGCCAGCTCACCAGCAGACAATCGTGGCTACACCTTC
J gene: TRBJ1-2
clone size: NA
D gene: NA
V gene: TRBV18

CDR3 protein: CASKWQGSYEQYF
CDR3 DNA: TGTGCCAGTAAGTGGCAGGGATCTTACGAGCAGTACTTC
J gene: TRBJ2-7
clone size: NA
D gene: NA
V gene: TRBV19

CDR3 protein: CASSSGLYTGELFF
CDR3 DNA: TGTGCCAGCAGTTCGGGACTTTACACCGGGGAGCTGTTTTTT
J gene: TRBJ2-2
clone size: NA
D gene: NA
V gene: TRBV6-5

CDR3 protein: CASSYYGRGNYGYTF
CDR3 DNA: TGTGCCAGCAGTTACTATGGCAGGGGGAACTATGGCTACACCTTC
J gene: TRBJ1-2
clone size: NA
D gene: TRBD1
V gene: TRBV6-5